This TCR beta chain emerged from a study of molecular identifiers for immune sequencing clone quantification. Study observations and caveats: A single cell's spiked Jurkat TCR RNA was reportedly detectable among approximately 930,000 naive cells. Identical TCR molecules sharing a barcode could underestimate highly expanded clone sizes.

Each CDR3 protein is one row after TCRdb ran MiXCR on the PCR reads. The profile shows approximately 550,000 distinct CDR3 sequences, about 21% of them singletons. This clonotype was counted ten times or more. Its antigen is undetermined. The CDR3 has 13 residues. The germline V gene has CDR1 DFQATT and CDR2 SNEGSKA (reference sequence). The ends were cut back, 5 bases at V and 2 bases at J, with 12 bases in the middle. The receptor was derived from a human donor in good health. Some libraries in this study had Jurkat cell RNA spiked in. The rearrangement joins TRBV20-1 to TRBJ2-5; maybe TRBD1 (6 bases). Source material: naive CD8+ T cells from blood, with Jurkat cell RNA spiked in. Specified subset: FACS-sorted CD8+CD4-CCR7+CD45RA+ naive T cells. The CDR3 is CSAPDSVQETQYF. The DNA of the CDR3 is TGCAGTGCTCCGGACAGCGTGCAAGAGACCCAGTACTTC.